This T cell receptor (beta chain) appears in the sequencing data of a study of blood T cell repertoires in COVID-19. Study information: Spain, Italy and the United States supplied samples that represented acute and convalescent COVID-19.

In the original analysis: The authors estimated nucleated cell counts from reference gene primer amplification. The data were produced by immunoSEQ multiplex PCR, yet TCRdb's version contains in-frame clones alone and is incomplete. The V and J calls and clone size come from that table; D and trimming were worked out from the DNA. The sample consists of about half a million clones, about 91% of them appearing once. Seattle enrolled patients during active infection and tracked them longitudinally. Per germline, CDR1 SGHVS and CDR2 FNYEAQ. This CDR3 region has 18 residues. V was pared by 2 bases and J by 6 bases, with 22 bases between.

The chain uses TRBV7-6 and TRBJ2-2; weak D call: TRBD1 (5 bases). The receptor's source is a man aged 18 to 29 with COVID-19, enrolled during active disease. Sequenced: peripheral blood. The CDR3 DNA reads TGTGCCAGCAGCTTAACGGTTCAGGGCTTAAGTGGAGCCGGGGAGCTGTTTTTT. Translated: CASSLTVQGLSGAGELFF.